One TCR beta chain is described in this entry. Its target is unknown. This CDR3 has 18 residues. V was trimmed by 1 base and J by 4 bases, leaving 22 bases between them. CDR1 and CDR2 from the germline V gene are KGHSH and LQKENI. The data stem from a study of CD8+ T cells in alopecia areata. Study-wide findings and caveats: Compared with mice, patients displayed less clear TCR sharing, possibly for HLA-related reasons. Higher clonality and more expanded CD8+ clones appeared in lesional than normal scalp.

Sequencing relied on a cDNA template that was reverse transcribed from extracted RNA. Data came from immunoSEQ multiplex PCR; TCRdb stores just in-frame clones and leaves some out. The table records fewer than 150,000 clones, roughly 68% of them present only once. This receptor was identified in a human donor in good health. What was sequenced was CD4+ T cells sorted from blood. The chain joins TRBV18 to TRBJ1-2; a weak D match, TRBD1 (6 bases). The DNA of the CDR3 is TGTGCCAGCTCACCACTCGACAGGACCCGATTCGGCGCCTATGGCTACACCTTC. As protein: CASSPLDRTRFGAYGYTF.